The entry below gives a single TCR beta chain sequence along with its context. These data come from a study of cytomegalovirus exposure and HLA in healthy donors. CDR1 is KGHSH and CDR2 is LQKENI in the germline V gene. The CDR3 extends over 14 amino acids. Trimming at V came to 5 bases and at J to 0 bases, leaving 4 bases not matched to a gene. The protocol was immunoSEQ multiplex PCR, while the TCRdb copy is restricted to in-frame clones and leaves out a portion. This sample has over 250,000 clones, with approximately 86% found just once. The sample was PBMCs. V is TRBV18 and J is TRBJ2-7; TRBD1 matches at 7 bases. The TCR comes from a woman in her late teens or twenties in good health and CMV-seronegative. The CDR3, as DNA: TGTGCCAGCTCAGGACAGGCATTCTCCTACGAGCAGTACTTC. Encoded protein: CASSGQAFSYEQYF.